Shown below are 22 T cell receptor beta chains from a single sample sequenced in a study of T cells in Graves' hyperthyroidism and ophthalmopathy. Using RNA transcripts as the source, TCR beta CDR3 regions were amplified. TCR CDR3 underwent first-round RT-PCR with the HTBI primer set. TCRdb fed the multiplex PCR reads into MiXCR, producing one record per CDR3 protein. The data show 310,000 or so distinct CDR3 sequences, with about 17% seen just once and roughly 53% held by the top ten. The material sequenced was blood. These receptors all stem from a woman aged 55-70 years with Graves' ophthalmopathy.

CDR3 DNA: TGTGCCAGCAGCCAAGATCCCGGACTAGCGGGGGCCACAGATACGCAGTATTTT. The encoded protein is CASSQDPGLAGATDTQYF. V and J are TRBV3-2 and TRBJ2-3; TRBD2, the table's D call, lacks a check against the DNA. TRBV3-2 is a pseudogene. CDR3 length: 18 amino acids.

About this clonotype itself: Germline is not matched at one junction end, which may reflect a read error. J is TRBJ1-1 and V is TRBV3-1; D gene unclear. This CDR3 is 13 amino acids long. Germline lookup yields CDR1 LGHDT and CDR2 YNNKEL (reference sequence). CDR3 sequence reads: CASSQVRNTETFF. Written as DNA, the CDR3 is TGTGCCAGCAGCCAAGTCAGGAACACTGAAACTTTCTTT.

V and J are TRBV24-1 and TRBJ2-5, with D tentatively TRBD1 (5 bases). V was trimmed by 3 bases and J by 0 bases, leaving 10 bases between them. Germline V gene lookup returns CDR1 KGHDR and CDR2 SFDVKD. This CDR3 has 15 residues. The CDR3 sequence: CATSDPTVNQETQYF. The CDR3 DNA sequence: TGTGCCACCAGTGATCCGACAGTGAACCAAGAGACCCAGTACTTC.

This chain joins TRBV6-1 and TRBJ1-5; the match to TRBD1 covers 9 bases. The germline V gene encodes CDR1 MNHNS and CDR2 SASEGT. CDR3 length: 14 residues. Losses at the gene ends were 6 bases for V and 7 bases for J; bases not matched to a gene: 7. This chain's CDR3 is CASRQGAASQPQHF. The CDR3 nucleotides are TGTGCCAGCAGACAGGGGGCGGCAAGCCAGCCCCAGCATTTT.

This clonotype was detected many times. The rearrangement links TRBV7-7 to TRBJ2-2; 10 bases align to TRBD1. CDR1 SSHAT and CDR2 FNYEAQ come from the germline V gene (reference sequence). V shed 5 bases and J 8 bases; nucleotides not matched to a gene: 8. The CDR3 has 15 residues. The CDR3 sequence: CASSQRQGASGELFF. The CDR3 region has the DNA TGTGCCAGCAGCCAGAGACAGGGGGCCTCTGGGGAGCTGTTTTTT.

This clonotype was counted ten times or more. The V gene is TRBV7-6, the J gene TRBJ2-7; 11 bases match TRBD2. Germline V CDR1 and CDR2: SGHVS, FNYEAQ. The CDR3 is made up of 14 amino acids. Trimming removed 1 base from V and 9 bases from J; junction bases left unmatched: 5. CDR3 sequence (DNA): TGTGCCAGCAGCTTAGTCCTAGCGGGGGGTGTGCAGTACTTC. Protein: CASSLVLAGGVQYF.

This clonotype appeared many times. The V call is TRBV7-9, the J call TRBJ2-5, with D possibly matching TRBD2 (6 bases). The V gene's germline CDR1 is SEHNR and CDR2 FQNEAQ (reference sequence). CDR3 length: 15 residues. Trimming pared 2 bases from V and 4 bases from J, leaving 14 bases between. The CDR3 spells CASSLSGTARETQYF. The CDR3 region has the DNA TGTGCCAGCAGCTTATCCGGGACTGCCCGAGAGACCCAGTACTTC.

Many counts were recorded for this clonotype. The genes are TRBV20-1 and TRBJ2-3, with a tentative D call TRBD2 (6 bases). The CDR3 is 15 residues long. Trimming pared 0 bases from V and 2 bases from J, leaving 12 bases between. CDR1 is DFQATT, CDR2 SNEGSKA, per germline (reference sequence). CDR3 sequence: CSARDWEVPTDTQYF. The CDR3 DNA is TGCAGTGCTAGAGATTGGGAGGTCCCCACAGATACGCAGTATTTT.

This clonotype was detected a few times. This chain uses TRBV20-1 with TRBJ2-2; 14 bases line up with TRBD2. Per the germline V gene, CDR1 is DFQATT and CDR2 is SNEGSKA (reference sequence). The CDR3 is made up of 19 amino acids. Losses at the gene ends were 5 bases for V and 3 bases for J; bases not matched to a gene: 14. The CDR3 here is CSAHIAGTSGRGDTGELFF. The CDR3 nucleotides read TGCAGTGCTCATATTGCCGGGACTAGCGGGAGAGGGGACACCGGGGAGCTGTTTTTT.

Concerning this clonotype itself: With a much larger clone just one base away, this may be a read error. J is TRBJ1-5 and V is TRBV20-1; a weak D match, TRBD1 (5 bases). Between the trimmed V and J ends, which lost 1 base and 9 bases, there was a span of 13 bases. CDR1 DFQATT and CDR2 SNEGSKA come from the germline V gene (reference sequence). CDR3 length: 13 residues. CDR3 residues: CSARVRVDRPQHF. In DNA, the CDR3 is TGCAGTGCTAGAGTCAGGGTGGATCGGCCCCAGCATTTT.

A few counts support this clonotype. The chain is built from TRBV24-1 and TRBJ2-1; tentative D call: TRBD2 (5 bases). There are 16 residues in the CDR3. Germline values: CDR1 KGHDR, CDR2 SFDVKD. The V end was cut by 3 bases, the J end by 0 bases, with 11 bases between. The CDR3 DNA reads as TGTGCCACCAGTGATGTCAGCGGAAGCTCCTACAATGAGCAGTTCTTC. As protein: CATSDVSGSSYNEQFF.

The V gene is TRBV9, the J gene TRBJ2-1; D gene uncertain. The CDR3 length is 12 residues. Germline loops: CDR1 SGDLS, CDR2 YYNGEE. The V and J ends lost 0 bases and 10 bases respectively, with 8 bases between them. The CDR3 DNA reads as TGTGCCAGCAGCGTAGTAATGGGGGAGCAGTTCTTC. It encodes CASSVVMGEQFF.

This clonotype was observed many times. V gene TRBV5-1 combines with J gene TRBJ2-7; 9 bases are shared with TRBD1. Germline V gene data show CDR1 as SGHRS and CDR2 as YFSETQ. V gave up 4 bases and J gave up 0 bases; unmatched junction bases: 2. CDR3 length: 14 amino acids. DNA of the CDR3: TGCGCCAGCAGCCGGACAGGGGTCTCCTACGAGCAGTACTTC. As protein: CASSRTGVSYEQYF.

For this clonotype: A much larger clone lies a single base off, so this may be a read error. The chain carries TRBV20-1 and TRBJ2-1, with D perhaps TRBD1 or TRBD2 (5 bases each). Germline CDR1 DFQATT, CDR2 SNEGSKA (reference sequence). There are 15 residues in the CDR3. The germline V and J ends were trimmed by 3 bases and 2 bases, with 14 bases remaining between them. CDR3 DNA sequence: TGCAGTGCTAGTGGGGCAGGGAGCACCTACAATGAGCAGTTCTTC. The encoded protein is CSASGAGSTYNEQFF.

About this clonotype: Just one base apart from a much larger clone, this may be a read error. The genes are TRBV7-9 and TRBJ1-1; 9 nucleotides agree with TRBD1. CDR1 and CDR2 from the germline V gene are SEHNR and FQNEAQ (reference sequence). This CDR3 region has 18 residues. CDR3 residues: CASSLQPGQGRTNTEDFF. For the CDR3, the DNA is TGTGCCAGCAGCTTACAACCGGGACAGGGACGGACGAACACTGAAGATTTCTTT.

The gene calls are TRBV2 and TRBJ2-7, with D possibly matching TRBD2 (6 bases). The CDR3 contains 12 residues. The V end was cut by 6 bases, the J end by 7 bases, with 13 bases between. Germline V CDR1 and CDR2: SNHLY, FYNNEI. The CDR3 region is CASRRGGREQYF. Here the CDR3 DNA reads TGTGCCAGCAGGCGGGGAGGCCGGGAGCAGTACTTC.

A few counts support this clonotype. The chain joins TRBV6-5 to TRBJ2-1; either TRBD1 or TRBD2 may fit D (6 bases each). V was cut by 0 bases and J by 6 bases, with 15 bases left in between. The CDR3 totals 16 residues. Germline loops: CDR1 MNHEY, CDR2 SVGAGI. The CDR3 region is CASSYSPGHGGNEQFF. The CDR3 bases are TGTGCCAGCAGTTACTCCCCGGGACACGGGGGCAATGAGCAGTTCTTC.

The J gene is TRBJ2-2, the V gene TRBV7-8, with D tentatively TRBD2 (6 bases). CDR1 and CDR2 from the germline V gene are SGHVS and FQNEAQ. The CDR3 has 14 amino acids. Trimming removed 5 bases at V and 4 bases at J, with 11 bases between. The CDR3 nucleotides are TGTGCCAGCAGCCAATTGCGGGGCACCGGGGAGCTGTTTTTT. Translation: CASSQLRGTGELFF.

At least ten counts were recorded for this clonotype. The rearrangement joins TRBV3-1 to TRBJ2-3, with TRBD2 matching 12 bases. The CDR3 is made up of 17 amino acids. CDR1 is LGHDT, CDR2 YNNKEL, per germline (reference sequence). The ends lost 1 base at V and 2 bases at J; junction bases unmatched: 4. CDR3 in DNA: TGTGCCAGCAGCCAAGTGACTAGCGGGGGTCCCACAGATACGCAGTATTTT. It translates to CASSQVTSGGPTDTQYF.

This clonotype was seen ten or more times. The rearrangement uses TRBV6-6 and TRBJ1-2; 11 bases are shared with TRBD1. Germline CDR1 and CDR2: MNHNY and SVGAGI (reference sequence). J was trimmed by 3 bases and V by 0 bases; bases with no gene match: 3. The CDR3 is 16 amino acids. The CDR3 bases are TGTGCCAGCAGTTACTCCTGGACAGGGGGCGACTATGGCTACACCTTC. Its translation: CASSYSWTGGDYGYTF.

This clonotype was found a few times. The V call is TRBV11-2, the J call TRBJ2-7, with D maybe TRBD1 (8 bases). This CDR3 region has 17 residues. The V end was cut by 6 bases, the J end by 9 bases, with 30 bases between. The germline gives CDR1 SGHAT, CDR2 FQNNGV. The DNA for the CDR3 is TGTGCCAGCAGGACAATACAGGGGGGGGGAGAGGAGCTGGGGCAGTACTTC. This sequence encodes CASRTIQGGGEELGQYF.

This clonotype has a count of ten or more. This rearrangement joins TRBV5-1 to TRBJ2-7, with 12 bases that match TRBD1. Germline loops: CDR1 SGHRS, CDR2 YFSETQ. Unmatched junction bases numbered 7, after V lost 3 bases and J lost 6 bases. This CDR3 has 15 amino acids. The CDR3 nucleotides are TGCGCCAGCAGCTCTAGGGACAGGGGGCAAGGCGAGCAGTACTTC. Amino acid sequence: CASSSRDRGQGEQYF.